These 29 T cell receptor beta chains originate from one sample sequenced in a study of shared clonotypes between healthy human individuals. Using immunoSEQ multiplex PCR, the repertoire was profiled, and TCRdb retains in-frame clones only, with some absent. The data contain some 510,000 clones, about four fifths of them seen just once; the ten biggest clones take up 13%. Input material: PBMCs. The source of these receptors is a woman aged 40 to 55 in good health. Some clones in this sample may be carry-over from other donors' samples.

In nucleotides, the CDR3 is TGTGCCAGCAGCAGAGATACAGGAGGTAGCACCGGGGAGCTGTTTTTT. Protein: CASSRDTGGSTGELFF. The gene calls are TRBV5-5 and TRBJ2-2, with D perhaps TRBD1 or TRBD2 (5 bases each). V was shortened by 4 bases and J by 4 bases, with 17 bases between the two germline ends. This CDR3 spans 16 amino acids. Per germline, CDR1 SGHKS and CDR2 YYEKEE (reference sequence). Supplemented by reference TRBV5-5 and TRBJ2-2, the full variable domain reads DAGVTQSPTHLIKTRGQQVTLRCSPISGHKSVSWYQQVLGQGPQFIFQYYEKEERGRGNFPDRFSARQFPNYSSELNVNALLLGDSALYLCASSRDTGGSTGELFFGEGSRLTVL.

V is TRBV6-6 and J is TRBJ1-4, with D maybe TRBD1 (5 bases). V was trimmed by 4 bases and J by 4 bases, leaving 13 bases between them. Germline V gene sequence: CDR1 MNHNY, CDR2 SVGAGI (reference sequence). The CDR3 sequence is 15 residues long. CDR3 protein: CASSSSRELNEKLFF. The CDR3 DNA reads TGTGCCAGCAGTTCCTCCAGGGAGCTTAATGAAAAACTGTTTTTT.

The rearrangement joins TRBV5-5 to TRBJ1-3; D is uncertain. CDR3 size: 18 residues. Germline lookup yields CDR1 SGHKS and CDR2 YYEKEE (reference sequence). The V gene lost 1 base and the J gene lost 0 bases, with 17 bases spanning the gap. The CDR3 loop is CASSLRFRGVNSGNTIYF. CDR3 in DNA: TGTGCCAGCAGCTTGCGGTTCCGCGGGGTTAACTCTGGAAACACCATATATTTT.

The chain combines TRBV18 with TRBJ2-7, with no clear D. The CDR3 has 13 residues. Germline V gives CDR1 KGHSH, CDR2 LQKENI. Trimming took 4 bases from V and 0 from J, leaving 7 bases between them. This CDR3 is CASSRPSSYEQYF. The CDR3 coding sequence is TGTGCCAGCTCACGTCCTAGCTCCTACGAGCAGTACTTC.

CDR3 bases: TGTGCCAGCAGCTTAACACCGAACAATCAGCCCCAGCATTTT. Amino acid sequence: CASSLTPNNQPQHF. This chain joins TRBV7-6 and TRBJ1-5; D is uncertain. In germline, CDR1 is SGHVS, CDR2 FNYEAQ. Trimming stripped 2 bases from V and 3 bases from J, with 8 bases between. The CDR3 is 14 amino acids.

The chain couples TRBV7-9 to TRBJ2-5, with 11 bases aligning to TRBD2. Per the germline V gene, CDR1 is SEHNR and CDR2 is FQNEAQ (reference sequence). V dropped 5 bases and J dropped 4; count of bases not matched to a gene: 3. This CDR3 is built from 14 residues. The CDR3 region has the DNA TGTGCCAGCAGCCGTACTAGCGGGAGAGAGACCCAGTACTTC. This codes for CASSRTSGRETQYF.

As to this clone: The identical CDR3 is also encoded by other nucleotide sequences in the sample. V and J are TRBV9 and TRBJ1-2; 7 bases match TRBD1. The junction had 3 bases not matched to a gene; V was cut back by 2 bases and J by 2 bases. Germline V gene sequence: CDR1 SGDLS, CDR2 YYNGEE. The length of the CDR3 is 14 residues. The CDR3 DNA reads TGTGCCAGCAGCGTCGGGACAGCCAACTATGGCTACACCTTC. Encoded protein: CASSVGTANYGYTF.

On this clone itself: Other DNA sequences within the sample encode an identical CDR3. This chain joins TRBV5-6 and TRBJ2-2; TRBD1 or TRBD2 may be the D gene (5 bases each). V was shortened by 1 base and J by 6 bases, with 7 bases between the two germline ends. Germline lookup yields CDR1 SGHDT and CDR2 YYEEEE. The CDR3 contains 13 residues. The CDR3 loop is CASSLRGPGELFF. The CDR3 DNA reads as TGTGCCAGCAGCTTGCGGGGACCCGGGGAGCTGTTTTTT.

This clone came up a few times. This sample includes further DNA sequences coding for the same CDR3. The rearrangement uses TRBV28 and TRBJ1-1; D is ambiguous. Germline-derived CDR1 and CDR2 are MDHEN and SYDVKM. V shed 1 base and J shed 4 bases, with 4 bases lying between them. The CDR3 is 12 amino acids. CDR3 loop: CASSLFRTEAFF. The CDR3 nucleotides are TGTGCCAGCAGTTTATTCCGCACTGAAGCTTTCTTT.

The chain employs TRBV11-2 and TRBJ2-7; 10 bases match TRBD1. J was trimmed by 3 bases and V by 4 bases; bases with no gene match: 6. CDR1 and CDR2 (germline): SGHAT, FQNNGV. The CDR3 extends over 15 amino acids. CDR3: CASSSWTGGVYEQYF. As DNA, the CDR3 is TGTGCCAGCAGCTCCTGGACAGGGGGTGTCTACGAGCAGTACTTC.

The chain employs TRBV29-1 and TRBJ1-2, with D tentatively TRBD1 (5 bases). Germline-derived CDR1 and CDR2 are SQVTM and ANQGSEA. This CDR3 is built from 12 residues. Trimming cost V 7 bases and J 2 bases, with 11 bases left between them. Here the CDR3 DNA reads TGCAGCGCCTTGACAGAGAACTATGGCTACACCTTC. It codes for CSALTENYGYTF.

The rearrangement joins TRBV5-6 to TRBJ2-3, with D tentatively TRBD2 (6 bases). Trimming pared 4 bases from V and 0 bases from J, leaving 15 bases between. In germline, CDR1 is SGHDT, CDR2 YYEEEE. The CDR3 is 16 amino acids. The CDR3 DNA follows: TGTGCCAGCAGCCGTGGCTCCGGGGGTAGCACAGATACGCAGTATTTT. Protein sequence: CASSRGSGGSTDTQYF.

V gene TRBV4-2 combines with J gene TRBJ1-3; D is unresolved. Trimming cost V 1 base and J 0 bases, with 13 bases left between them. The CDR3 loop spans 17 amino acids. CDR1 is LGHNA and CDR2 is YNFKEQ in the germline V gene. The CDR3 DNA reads TGTGCCAGCAGCCAAGGGAAGGTGGCAACCTCTGGAAACACCATATATTTT. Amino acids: CASSQGKVATSGNTIYF.

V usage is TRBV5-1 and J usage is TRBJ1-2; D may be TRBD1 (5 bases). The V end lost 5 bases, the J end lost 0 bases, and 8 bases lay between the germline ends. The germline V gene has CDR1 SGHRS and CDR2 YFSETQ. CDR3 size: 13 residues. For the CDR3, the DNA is TGCGCCAGCAGGGAGACAGCTAACTATGGCTACACCTTC. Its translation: CASRETANYGYTF.

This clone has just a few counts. The DNA of the CDR3 is TGTGCCAGCAGCCTCAGCGGGAGCACAGATACGCAGTATTTT. Translating it yields CASSLSGSTDTQYF. The rearrangement joins TRBV5-4 to TRBJ2-3; D may be TRBD2 (6 bases). V was clipped by 4 bases and J by 0 bases, with 9 bases between them. The CDR3 length is 14 residues. The germline V gene has CDR1 SGHNT and CDR2 YYREEE (reference sequence). The variable domain in full, with the rest retrieved from reference TRBV5-4 and TRBJ2-3, is ETGVTQSPTHLIKTRGQQVTLRCSSQSGHNTVSWYQQALGQGPQFIFQYYREEENGRGNFPPRFSGLQFPNYSSELNVNALELDDSALYLCASSLSGSTDTQYFGPGTRLTVL.

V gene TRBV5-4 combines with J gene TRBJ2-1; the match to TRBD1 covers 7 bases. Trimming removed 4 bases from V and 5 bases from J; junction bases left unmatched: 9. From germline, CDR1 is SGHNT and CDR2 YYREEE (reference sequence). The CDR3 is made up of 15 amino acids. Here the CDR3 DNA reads TGTGCCAGCAGCCCAGACAGGGTCCGGAACAATGAGCAGTTCTTC. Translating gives CASSPDRVRNNEQFF.

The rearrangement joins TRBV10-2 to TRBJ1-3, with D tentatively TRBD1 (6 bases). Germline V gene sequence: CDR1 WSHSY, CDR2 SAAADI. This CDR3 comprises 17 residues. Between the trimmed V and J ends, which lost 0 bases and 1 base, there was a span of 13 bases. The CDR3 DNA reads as TGCGCCAGCAGTGAGTCGCCAGGGGTTAATTCTGGAAACACCATATATTTT. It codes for CASSESPGVNSGNTIYF.

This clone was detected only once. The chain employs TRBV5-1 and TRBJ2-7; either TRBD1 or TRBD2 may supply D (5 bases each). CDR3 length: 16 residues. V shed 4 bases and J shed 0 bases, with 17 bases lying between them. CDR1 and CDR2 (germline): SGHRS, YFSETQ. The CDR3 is CASSPPTGTASYEQYF. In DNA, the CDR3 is TGCGCCAGCAGCCCCCCCACCGGGACCGCCTCCTACGAGCAGTACTTC.

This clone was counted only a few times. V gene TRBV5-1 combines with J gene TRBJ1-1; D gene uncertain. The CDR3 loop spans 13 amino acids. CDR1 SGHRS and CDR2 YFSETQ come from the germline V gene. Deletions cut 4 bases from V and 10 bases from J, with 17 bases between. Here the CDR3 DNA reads TGCGCCAGCAGCCTATTATACGAACAAGGAGCTTTCTTT. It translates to CASSLLYEQGAFF.

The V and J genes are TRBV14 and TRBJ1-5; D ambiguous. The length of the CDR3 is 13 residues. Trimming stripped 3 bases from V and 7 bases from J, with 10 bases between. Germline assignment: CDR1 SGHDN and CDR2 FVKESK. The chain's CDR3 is CASSQTGWQPQHF. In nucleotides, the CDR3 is TGTGCCAGCAGCCAGACTGGGTGGCAGCCCCAGCATTTT.

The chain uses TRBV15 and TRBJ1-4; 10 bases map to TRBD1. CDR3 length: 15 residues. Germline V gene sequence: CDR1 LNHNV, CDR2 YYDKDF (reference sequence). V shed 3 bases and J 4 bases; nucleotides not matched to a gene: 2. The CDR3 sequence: CATSRTGGLNEKLFF. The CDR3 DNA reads TGTGCCACCAGCAGGACAGGGGGCCTTAATGAAAAACTGTTTTTT. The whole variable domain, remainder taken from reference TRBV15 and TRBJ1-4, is DAMVIQNPRYQVTQFGKPVTLSCSQTLNHNVMYWYQQKSSQAPKLLFHYYDKDFNNEADTPDNFQSRRPNTSFCFLDIRSPGLGDTAMYLCATSRTGGLNEKLFFGSGTQLSVL.

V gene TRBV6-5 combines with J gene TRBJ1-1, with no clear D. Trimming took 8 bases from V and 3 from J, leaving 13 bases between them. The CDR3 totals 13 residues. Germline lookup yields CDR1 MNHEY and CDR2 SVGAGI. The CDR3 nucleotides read TGTGCCAGCCTTTCTGGGCGGGACACTGAAGCTTTCTTT. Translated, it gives CASLSGRDTEAFF.

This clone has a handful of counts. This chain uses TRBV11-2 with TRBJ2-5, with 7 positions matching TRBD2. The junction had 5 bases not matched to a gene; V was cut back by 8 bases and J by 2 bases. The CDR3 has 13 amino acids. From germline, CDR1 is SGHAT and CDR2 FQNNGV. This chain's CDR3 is CASGRGPQETQYF. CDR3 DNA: TGTGCCAGCGGGAGGGGCCCTCAAGAGACCCAGTACTTC.

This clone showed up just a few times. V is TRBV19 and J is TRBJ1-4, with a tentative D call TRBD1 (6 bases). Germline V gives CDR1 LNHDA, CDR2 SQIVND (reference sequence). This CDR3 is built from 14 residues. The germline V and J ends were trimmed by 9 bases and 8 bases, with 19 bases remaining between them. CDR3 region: CASAKQGTKEKLFF. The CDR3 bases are TGTGCCAGCGCAAAACAGGGTACGAAGGAAAAACTGTTTTTT.

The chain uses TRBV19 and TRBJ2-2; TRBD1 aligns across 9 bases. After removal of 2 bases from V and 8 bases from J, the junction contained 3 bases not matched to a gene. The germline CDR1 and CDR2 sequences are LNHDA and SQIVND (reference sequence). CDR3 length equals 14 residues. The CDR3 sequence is CASSITGGAGELFF. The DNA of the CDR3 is TGTGCCAGTAGTATAACAGGGGGCGCAGGGGAGCTGTTTTTT.

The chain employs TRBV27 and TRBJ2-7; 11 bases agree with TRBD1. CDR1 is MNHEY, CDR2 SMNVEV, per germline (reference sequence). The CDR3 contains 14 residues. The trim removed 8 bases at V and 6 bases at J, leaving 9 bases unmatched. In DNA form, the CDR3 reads TGTGCCAGCTCGAGGACAGGGGGCGGATTCGAGCAGTACTTC. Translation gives CASSRTGGGFEQYF.

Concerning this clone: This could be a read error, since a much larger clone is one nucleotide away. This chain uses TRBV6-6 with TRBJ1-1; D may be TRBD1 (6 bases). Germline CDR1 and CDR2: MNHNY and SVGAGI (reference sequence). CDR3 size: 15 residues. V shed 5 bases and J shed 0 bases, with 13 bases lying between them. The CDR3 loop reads CASSESGQLNTEAFF. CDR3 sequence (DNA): TGTGCCAGCAGTGAGTCAGGACAGTTGAACACTGAAGCTTTCTTT.

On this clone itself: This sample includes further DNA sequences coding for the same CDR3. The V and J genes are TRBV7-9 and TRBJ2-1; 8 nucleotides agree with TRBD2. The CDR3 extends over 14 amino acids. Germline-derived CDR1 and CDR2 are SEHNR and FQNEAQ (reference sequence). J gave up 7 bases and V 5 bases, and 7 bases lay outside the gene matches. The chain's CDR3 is CASSLWREVNEQFF. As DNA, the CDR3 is TGTGCCAGCAGCCTTTGGCGGGAGGTAAATGAGCAGTTCTTC.

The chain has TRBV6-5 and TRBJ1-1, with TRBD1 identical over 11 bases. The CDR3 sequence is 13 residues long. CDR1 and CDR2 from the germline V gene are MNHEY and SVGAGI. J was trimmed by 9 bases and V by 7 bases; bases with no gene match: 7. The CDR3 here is CASTLGQGAKAFF. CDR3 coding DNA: TGTGCCAGCACCCTCGGACAGGGGGCTAAAGCTTTCTTT.